This TCR beta chain was retrieved from a study of OX40 agonist ivuxolimab in advanced cancers. About the study: Patients' therapy was ivuxolimab, an antibody that acts as an agonist of OX40 (CD134). Dose-escalation patients' cancers were hepatocellular carcinoma, melanoma, renal cell or head and neck cancer. The study's findings and limits: Among the least clonally expanded were partial responders at 0.1-3.0 mg/kg.

This CDR3 comprises 15 residues. Trimming shortened V by 5 bases and J by 3 bases, and 17 bases separated the two germline ends. Germline CDR1 is LGHNA and CDR2 is YNFKEQ. The data were produced by immunoSEQ multiplex PCR, yet TCRdb's version contains in-frame clones alone and is incomplete. The sample has about 75,000 clones, approximately 81% seen once. Points on this clone: Antigen unknown.

The receptor comes from an adult with an advanced solid tumor such as melanoma, head and neck, liver or kidney cancer. The sample here was CD4+ or CD8+ T cells sorted from blood, taken in a trial of the OX40 agonist ivuxolimab. The chain joins TRBV4-2 to TRBJ2-7; perhaps D is TRBD1 or TRBD2 (5 bases each). CDR3 nucleotide sequence: TGTGCCAGCAGCGCAAGTCGGGACGGACTCTACGAGCAGTACTTC. It translates to CASSASRDGLYEQYF.